This entry lists 2 T cell receptor beta chains sequenced from one sample in a study of blood T cell repertoires in COVID-19. Some clones are missing from TCRdb's copy, which holds only in-frame ones; the method was immunoSEQ multiplex PCR. The sample has over 200,000 clones, about nine tenths seen once. Sequences were obtained from peripheral blood. The source of these receptors is a man aged 25-45 years with COVID-19, enrolled during active disease.

This rearrangement joins TRBV9 to TRBJ1-1; TRBD1 matches at 9 bases. The CDR3 is 14 residues long. Germline CDR1 reads SGDLS; CDR2 reads YYNGEE. J lost 4 bases, V lost 1 base, and 2 bases had no gene match. CDR3 residues: CASSVNRGPTEAFF. The CDR3 DNA is TGTGCCAGCAGCGTAAACAGGGGGCCCACTGAAGCTTTCTTT.

This rearrangement joins TRBV4-1 to TRBJ1-2; a possible D gene is TRBD1 (5 bases). CDR3 length equals 13 residues. Germline-derived CDR1 and CDR2 are MGHRA and YSYEKL. V was cut by 0 bases and J by 8 bases, with 10 bases left in between. Here the CDR3 DNA reads TGCGCCAGCAGCCAAGATCGGAGGGGCGGCTACACCTTC. Encoded protein: CASSQDRRGGYTF.